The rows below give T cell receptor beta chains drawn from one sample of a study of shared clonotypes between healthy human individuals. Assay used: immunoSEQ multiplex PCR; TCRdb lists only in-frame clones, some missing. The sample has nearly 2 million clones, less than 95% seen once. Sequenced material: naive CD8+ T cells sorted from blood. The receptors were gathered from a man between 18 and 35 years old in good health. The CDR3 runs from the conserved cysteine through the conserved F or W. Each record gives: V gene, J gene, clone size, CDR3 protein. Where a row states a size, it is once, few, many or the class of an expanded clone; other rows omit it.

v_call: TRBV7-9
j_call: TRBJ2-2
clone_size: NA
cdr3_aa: CASSSEWGIANTGELFF

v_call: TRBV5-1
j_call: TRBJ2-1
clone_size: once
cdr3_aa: CASSSTRVPLNEQFF

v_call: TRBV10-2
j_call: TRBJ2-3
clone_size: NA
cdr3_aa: CASSELSWTDTQYF

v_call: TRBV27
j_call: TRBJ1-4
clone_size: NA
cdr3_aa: CASRLTGGNEKLFF

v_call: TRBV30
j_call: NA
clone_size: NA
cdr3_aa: CAWSFPGLSSYEQYF

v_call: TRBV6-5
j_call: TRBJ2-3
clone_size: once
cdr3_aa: CASGRLLGDTDTQYF

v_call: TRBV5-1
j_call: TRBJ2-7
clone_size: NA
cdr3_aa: CASSLEGNYYEQYF

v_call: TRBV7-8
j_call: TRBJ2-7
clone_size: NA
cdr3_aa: CASIQLHASGIGSAYEQYF

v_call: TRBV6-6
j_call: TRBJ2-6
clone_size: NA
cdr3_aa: CASSFMDANVLTF

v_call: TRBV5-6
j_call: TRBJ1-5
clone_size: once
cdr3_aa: CASSFGGQGQPQHF

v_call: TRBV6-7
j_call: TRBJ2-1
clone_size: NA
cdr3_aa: CASSCSGETYNEQFF

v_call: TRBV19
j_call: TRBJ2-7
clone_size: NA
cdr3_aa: CASSHQTSSYEQYF

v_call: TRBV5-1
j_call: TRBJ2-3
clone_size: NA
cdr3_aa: CASSPTSGGATDTQYF

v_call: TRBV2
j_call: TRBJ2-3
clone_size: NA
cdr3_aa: CASSEVPSFGEDTQYF

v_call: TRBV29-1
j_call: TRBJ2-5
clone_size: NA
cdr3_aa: CSVAGGPALGETQYF

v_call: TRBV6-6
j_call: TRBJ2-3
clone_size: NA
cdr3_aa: CASSNSGSGDTQYF

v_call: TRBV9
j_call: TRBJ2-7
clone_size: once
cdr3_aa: CASSVGGPSSYEQYF

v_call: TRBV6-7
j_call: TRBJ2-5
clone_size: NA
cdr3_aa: CASSYARAGETQYF

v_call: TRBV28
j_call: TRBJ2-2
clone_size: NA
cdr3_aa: CASSLTGLGTGELFF

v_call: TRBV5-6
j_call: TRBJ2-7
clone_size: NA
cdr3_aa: CASSLGLAGGIEQYF

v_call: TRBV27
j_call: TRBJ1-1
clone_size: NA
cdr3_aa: CASSLGPLNTEAFF

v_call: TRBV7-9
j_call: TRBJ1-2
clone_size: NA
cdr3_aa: CASSLDGQRYYGYTF

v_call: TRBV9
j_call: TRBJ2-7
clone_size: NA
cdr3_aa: CASSVGKGDSYEQYF

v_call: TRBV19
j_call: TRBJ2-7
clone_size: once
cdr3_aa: CASSTLPNRGFSYEQYF

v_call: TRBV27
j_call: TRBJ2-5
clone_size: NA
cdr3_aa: CASSLSGGSGETQYF

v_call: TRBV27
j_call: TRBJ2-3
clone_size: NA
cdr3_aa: CASSLLGGDTQYF

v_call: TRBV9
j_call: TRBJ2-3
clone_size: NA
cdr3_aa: CASSVEAGDVADTQYF

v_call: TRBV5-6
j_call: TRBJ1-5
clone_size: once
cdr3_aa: CASSLQTGIQPQHF

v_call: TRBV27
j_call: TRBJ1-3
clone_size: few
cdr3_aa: CASSISRGGNTIYF

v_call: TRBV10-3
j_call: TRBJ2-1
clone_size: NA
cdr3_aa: CAISEQPGTGVQNEQFF

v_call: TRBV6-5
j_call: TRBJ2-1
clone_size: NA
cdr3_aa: CASSLGTYNEQFF

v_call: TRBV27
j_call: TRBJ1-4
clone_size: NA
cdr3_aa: CASTTGGGNEKLFF

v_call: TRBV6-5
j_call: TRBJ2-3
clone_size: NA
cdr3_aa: CASSLGGPTDTQYF

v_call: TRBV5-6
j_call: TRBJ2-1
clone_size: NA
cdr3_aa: CASSLADPREQFF

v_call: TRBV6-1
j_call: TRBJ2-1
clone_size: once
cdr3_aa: CASQKRGYNEQFF

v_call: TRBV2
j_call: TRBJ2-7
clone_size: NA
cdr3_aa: CASSTGSAHYEQYF

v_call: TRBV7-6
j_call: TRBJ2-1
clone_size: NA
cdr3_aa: CASSPGGADVEQFF

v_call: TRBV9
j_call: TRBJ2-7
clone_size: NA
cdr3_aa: CASSVHTSTTYEQYF

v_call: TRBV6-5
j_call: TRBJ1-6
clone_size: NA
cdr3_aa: CASSYSGNSPLHF

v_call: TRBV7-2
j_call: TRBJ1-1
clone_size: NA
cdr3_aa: CASSYSGTPNTEAFF

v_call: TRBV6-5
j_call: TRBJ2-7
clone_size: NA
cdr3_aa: CASSQGLPYEQYF

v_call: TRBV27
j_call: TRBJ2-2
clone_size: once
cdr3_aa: CASSATGEAGELFF

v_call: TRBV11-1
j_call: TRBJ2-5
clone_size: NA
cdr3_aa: CASSHGLGLAKRETQYF

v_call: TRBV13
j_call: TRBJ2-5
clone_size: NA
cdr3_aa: CASSPRVEETQYF

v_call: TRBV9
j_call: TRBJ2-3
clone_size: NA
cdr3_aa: CASSPPIGGDTQYF

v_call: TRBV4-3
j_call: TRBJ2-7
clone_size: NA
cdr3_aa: CASSQDFWSEQYF

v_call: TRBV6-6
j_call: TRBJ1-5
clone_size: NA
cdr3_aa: CATLDGSYSNQPQHF

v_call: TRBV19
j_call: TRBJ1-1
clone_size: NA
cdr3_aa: CASSISVGGKNTEAFF

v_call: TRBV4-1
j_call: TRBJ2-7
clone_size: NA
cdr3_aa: CASSQTSGYEQYF

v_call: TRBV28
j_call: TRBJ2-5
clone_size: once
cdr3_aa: CASSLLAGGPQETQYF

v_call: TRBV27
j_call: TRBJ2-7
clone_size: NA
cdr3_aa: CASSYDRKYEQYF

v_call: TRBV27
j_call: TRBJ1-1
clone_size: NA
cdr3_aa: CATWGQLVQGTTEAFF

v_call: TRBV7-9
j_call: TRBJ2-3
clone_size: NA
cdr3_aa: CASSLDWTSGSSTDTQYF

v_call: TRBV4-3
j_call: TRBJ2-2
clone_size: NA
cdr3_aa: CASSQDRAGGPGGELFF

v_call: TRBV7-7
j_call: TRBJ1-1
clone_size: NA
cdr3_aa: CASRQGIGTEAFF

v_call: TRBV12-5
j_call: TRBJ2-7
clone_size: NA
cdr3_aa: CASGFWTSGRATSYEQYF

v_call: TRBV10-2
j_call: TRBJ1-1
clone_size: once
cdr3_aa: CASGDREAFF

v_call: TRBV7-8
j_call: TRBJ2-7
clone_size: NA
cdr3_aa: CASSLMEAADYEQYF

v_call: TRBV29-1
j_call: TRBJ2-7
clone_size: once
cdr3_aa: CSVEFGSSYEQYF

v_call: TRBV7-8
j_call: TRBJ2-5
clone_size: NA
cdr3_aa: CASSLLEGETQYF